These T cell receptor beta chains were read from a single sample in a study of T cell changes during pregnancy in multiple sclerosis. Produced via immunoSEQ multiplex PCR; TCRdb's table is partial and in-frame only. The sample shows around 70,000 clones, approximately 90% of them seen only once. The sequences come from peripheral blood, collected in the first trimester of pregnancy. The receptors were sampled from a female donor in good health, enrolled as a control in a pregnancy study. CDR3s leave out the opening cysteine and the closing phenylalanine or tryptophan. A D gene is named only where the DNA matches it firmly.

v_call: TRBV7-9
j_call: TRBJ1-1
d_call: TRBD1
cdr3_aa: ASSPRGTMNTEAF

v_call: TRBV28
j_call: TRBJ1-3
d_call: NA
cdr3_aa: ASSPGQFSGNTIY

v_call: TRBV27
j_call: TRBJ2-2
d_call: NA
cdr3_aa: ASTLTGTTGELF

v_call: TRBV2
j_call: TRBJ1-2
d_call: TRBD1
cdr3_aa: ASRSDRNLGYGYT

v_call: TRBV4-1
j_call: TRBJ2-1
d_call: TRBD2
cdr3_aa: ASSHVLAGGHNPYEQF

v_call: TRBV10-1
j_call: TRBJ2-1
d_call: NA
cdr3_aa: ASRDRGYNEQF

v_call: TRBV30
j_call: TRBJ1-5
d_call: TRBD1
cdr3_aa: AWSLDRDQPQH

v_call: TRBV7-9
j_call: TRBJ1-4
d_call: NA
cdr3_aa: ASSPASGTTNEKLF

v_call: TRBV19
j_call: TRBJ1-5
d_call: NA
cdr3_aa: ASSTGVNQPQH

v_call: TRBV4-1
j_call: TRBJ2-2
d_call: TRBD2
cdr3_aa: ASSQGRAGGPTGELF

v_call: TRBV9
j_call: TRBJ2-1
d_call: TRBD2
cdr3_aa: ASSVGTSGSRNEQF

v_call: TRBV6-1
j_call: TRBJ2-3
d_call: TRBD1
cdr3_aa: ASSEAQGTGADTQY

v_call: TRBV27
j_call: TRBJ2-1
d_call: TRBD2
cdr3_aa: ASSFSTSHNEQF

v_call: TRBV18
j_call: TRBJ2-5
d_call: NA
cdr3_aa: ASSRVQETQY